This TCR beta chain came from a study of blood T cell repertoires in COVID-19. Overall study: From T cells, B-cell-depleted T cells, or PBMCs came the material, which was cDNA or gDNA.

Comments on this clone: The sample holds other DNA sequences that translate to the same CDR3.

The CDR3 has 14 amino acids. Per the germline V gene, CDR1 is SEHNR and CDR2 is FQNEAQ (reference sequence). The V end lost 2 bases, the J end lost 3 bases, and 7 bases lay between the germline ends. Recruitment covered about two dozen US areas and drew participants whose ages spanned roughly 18 to 90 years. Researchers sorted participants into cohorts using their self-reported clinical history. Authors' data handling: From reference gene primer amplification, estimates of nucleated cell counts were derived. The method was immunoSEQ multiplex PCR; TCRdb's version includes in-frame clones alone and lacks a portion of them. V, J and clone size were drawn from that table, and D and trimming were deduced from the DNA. The sample comprises about 430,000 clones, 88% of which are singletons, and roughly 1.4% rests with the top ten.

Sequencing was performed on PBMCs or T cells enriched from blood (not recorded which). The receptor was isolated from a woman younger than 35 who had been exposed to COVID-19. The chain joins TRBV7-9 to TRBJ2-2, with D hard to call. CDR3 in amino acids: CASSLTRDTGELFF. DNA of the CDR3: TGTGCCAGCAGCTTAACACGGGACACCGGGGAGCTGTTTTTT.